Each of the 2 T cell receptor beta chains below was sequenced from the same sample in a study of T-cell reconstitution after alpha-beta-depleted transplantation in children. These receptors' antigens are unknown. Unique molecular identifiers were built into the TCRbeta library. TCRdb re-called the PCR reads with MiXCR, one entry per CDR3 protein. The sample includes tens of thousands of distinct CDR3 sequences, under 6.5% of them seen just once. Study outcomes and limitations: After transplant, at about two months, alpha-beta T cells were reportedly derived from several hundred expanded graft clones.

The sample here was peripheral blood, taken 60 days after TCRalphabeta/CD19-depleted stem cell transplant. Receptors were obtained from a child in the first two years of life who had a stem cell transplant for acute myeloid leukemia, so the T cells may come from the graft donor.

This clonotype was observed at least ten times. The chain joins TRBV4-3 to TRBJ2-2; possible D gene TRBD1, 6 bases. Germline V gene data show CDR1 as LGHNA and CDR2 as YSLEER. The ends were cut back, 0 bases at V and 5 bases at J, with 16 bases in the middle. The CDR3 has 17 amino acids. The CDR3 loop is CASSQDPAGVGTGELFF. The CDR3 DNA reads TGCGCCAGCAGCCAAGATCCGGCAGGGGTAGGGACCGGGGAGCTGTTTTTT.

This clonotype was seen many times. CDR3 nucleotide sequence: TGTGCCAGCCTCGATCCGAGGAGGCGGGGAGTTCGAATTGAGACCCAGTACTTC. Residues: CASLDPRRRGVRIETQYF. The rearrangement joins TRBV6-2 or TRBV6-3 to TRBJ2-5; D perhaps matches TRBD2 (6 bases). This CDR3 contains 18 residues. Germline CDR1 reads MNHEY; CDR2 reads SVGEGT. V was trimmed by 8 bases and J by 5 bases, leaving 30 bases between them.